This TCR beta chain was identified in a study of cytomegalovirus exposure and HLA in healthy donors. Study-level results: Most TCR sequences were seen very rarely across donors, but some public TCRs occurred in many. High specificity and sensitivity for cytomegalovirus status were reported for the classifier.

13 Jbeta primers and 60 Vbeta primers were used for the PCR. Produced via immunoSEQ multiplex PCR; TCRdb's table is partial and in-frame only. The data hold approximately 170,000 clones, with over 75% observed a single time. Germline V gives CDR1 MDHEN, CDR2 SYDVKM. The length of the CDR3 is 12 residues. As to this clone: The antigen remains unidentified. Given a much more abundant clone one base away, this may be a read error.

The TCR comes from a man aged 45 to 65 in good health and CMV-seropositive. The source material was PBMCs. V and J are TRBV28 and TRBJ2-5, with 7 nucleotides matching TRBD1. The end of the DNA aligns better with TRBJ2-7, so the J call may be wrong. CDR3 nucleotide sequence: TGTGCCAGCAGTGGGGACAGCTACGAGCAGTACTTC. Amino acids: CASSGDSYEQYF.